Described below is a single TCR beta chain sequence and its context. Using RNA template, CDR3s of TCR alpha and beta were amplified with iRepertoire arm-PCR. TCRdb redid the calling of the multiplex PCR reads with MiXCR, one entry per CDR3 protein. The sample holds some 190,000 distinct CDR3 sequences, approximately 30% seen once. Germline lookup yields CDR1 GTSNPN and CDR2 SVGIG (reference sequence). V gave up 0 bases and J gave up 14 bases, with 18 bases separating them. The CDR3 has 13 residues. The sample is drawn from a study of glioma-infiltrating T cells. The sample comprised glioma tissue, nonneoplastic brain tissue, or PBMCs (not recorded which). The receptor comes from a human donor with low-grade glioma or glioblastoma, undergoing nonglioma brain surgery, or in good health (not recorded which). V is TRBV30 and J is TRBJ2-3; D might be TRBD1 or TRBD2, each matching 5 bases. The CDR3 loop reads CAWSVGRDARWYF. The CDR3 coding sequence is TGTGCCTGGAGTGTGGGACGGGACGCCCGGTGGTATTTT.